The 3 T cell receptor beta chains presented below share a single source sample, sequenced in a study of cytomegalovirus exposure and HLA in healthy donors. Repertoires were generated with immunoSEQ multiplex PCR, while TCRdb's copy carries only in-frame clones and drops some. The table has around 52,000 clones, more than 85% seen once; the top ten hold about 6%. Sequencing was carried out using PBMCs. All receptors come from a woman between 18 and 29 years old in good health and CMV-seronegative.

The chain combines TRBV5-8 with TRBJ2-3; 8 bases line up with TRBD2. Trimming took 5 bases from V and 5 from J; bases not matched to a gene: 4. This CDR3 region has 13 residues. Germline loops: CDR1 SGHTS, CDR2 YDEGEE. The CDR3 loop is CASRAGVVDTQYF. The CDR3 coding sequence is TGTGCCAGCAGAGCGGGAGTTGTAGATACGCAGTATTTT.

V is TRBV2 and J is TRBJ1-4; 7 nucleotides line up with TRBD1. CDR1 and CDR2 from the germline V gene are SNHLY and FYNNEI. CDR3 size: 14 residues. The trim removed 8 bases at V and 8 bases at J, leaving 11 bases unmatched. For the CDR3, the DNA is TGTGCCAGCCTAAACAGGGGTTTACGGGAAAAACTGTTTTTT. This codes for CASLNRGLREKLFF.

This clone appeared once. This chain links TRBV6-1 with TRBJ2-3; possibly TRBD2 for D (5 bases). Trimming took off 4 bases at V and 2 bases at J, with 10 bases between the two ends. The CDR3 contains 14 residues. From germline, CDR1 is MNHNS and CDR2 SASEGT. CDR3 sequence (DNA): TGTGCCAGCAGTGGTAGCGAACACACAGATACGCAGTATTTT. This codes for CASSGSEHTDTQYF.